The rows below give T cell receptor beta chains drawn from one sample of a study of CD8 T cells in Susac syndrome. TCRdb re-analysed the immunoSEQ multiplex PCR reads in MiXCR, keeping a single row per CDR3 protein. The sample lists more than 85,000 distinct CDR3 sequences; 90% to 98% were seen once. The source material was CD4+ T cells from PBMCs. These receptors were collected from a human donor in good health. CDR3s include the opening cysteine and the closing phenylalanine or tryptophan. Fields, in order: CDR3 DNA, CDR3 protein, D gene, V gene, J gene, clone size. A D gene is named only where the DNA matches it firmly. Some rows have no size entry. The others give once, few or many, or a class for an expanded clone.

DNA: TGTGCCAGCAGCTCCCAGGGAGCGGGGACCCCGTGGGAGACCCAGTACTTC
CDR3: CASSSQGAGTPWETQYF
D: TRBD2
V: TRBV7-2
J: TRBJ2-5
size: -

DNA: TGTGCCATTACGGACGGGGCGGAAACTGAAGCTTTCTTT
CDR3: CAITDGAETEAFF
D: -
V: TRBV10-3
J: TRBJ1-1
size: -

DNA: TGTGCCAGCAGCTTTCCGGCTTCTAACTATGGCTACACCTTC
CDR3: CASSFPASNYGYTF
D: -
V: TRBV7-9
J: TRBJ1-2
size: -

DNA: TGCAGCGTTGTTCCGGGAGTTGGGGAGACCCAGTACTTC
CDR3: CSVVPGVGETQYF
D: -
V: TRBV29-1
J: TRBJ2-5
size: -

DNA: TGTGCCAGCTCACCACCAGGGACTAGCGGGAGGGCGGCCTACGAGCAGTACTTC
CDR3: CASSPPGTSGRAAYEQYF
D: TRBD2
V: TRBV18
J: TRBJ2-7
size: -

DNA: TGTGCCACCAGCGCGGGGACTAGCAATGAGCAGTTCTTC
CDR3: CATSAGTSNEQFF
D: TRBD2
V: TRBV24-1
J: TRBJ2-1
size: -

DNA: TGTGCCAGCAGTTTGACAGTCTCCTACGAGCAGTACTTC
CDR3: CASSLTVSYEQYF
D: -
V: TRBV12-3/TRBV12-4
J: TRBJ2-7
size: -

DNA: TGTGCCAGCAGTAAAGGCCCGGGACAGGCCTACGAGCAGTACTTC
CDR3: CASSKGPGQAYEQYF
D: TRBD1
V: TRBV7-2
J: TRBJ2-7
size: -

DNA: TGTGCCAGCTCGGGGACAGGGAAAGTTAAGACCCAGTACTTC
CDR3: CASSGTGKVKTQYF
D: TRBD1
V: TRBV28
J: TRBJ2-5
size: few

DNA: TGTGCCAGCAGTGGGACGGCGAACACCGGGGAGCTGTTTTTT
CDR3: CASSGTANTGELFF
D: -
V: TRBV6-4
J: TRBJ2-2
size: -

DNA: TGTGCCAGCAGTTTCGTGCAGGGGGGTGCTTTCTTT
CDR3: CASSFVQGGAFF
D: TRBD1
V: TRBV12-3/TRBV12-4
J: TRBJ1-1
size: -

DNA: TGTGCCAGCAGCTTAGCTAACAGGGGCTACACCTTC
CDR3: CASSLANRGYTF
D: -
V: TRBV7-2
J: TRBJ1-2
size: -

DNA: TGTGCCAGCAGCCGCCGGACTAGCGGGAGCCCAGATACGCAGTATTTT
CDR3: CASSRRTSGSPDTQYF
D: TRBD2
V: TRBV3-1
J: TRBJ2-3
size: -

DNA: TGCAGCGGCCTACGGGGGTTGGGTGAAGCTTTCTTT
CDR3: CSGLRGLGEAFF
D: -
V: TRBV29-1
J: TRBJ1-1
size: -

DNA: TGTGCCAGCAGCGCCGGGACAGGGCCCATGAACACTGAAGCTTTCTTT
CDR3: CASSAGTGPMNTEAFF
D: TRBD1
V: TRBV7-3
J: TRBJ1-1
size: -

DNA: TGCAGTGCTAGACTGGGACTCGGAAACACCATATATTTT
CDR3: CSARLGLGNTIYF
D: -
V: TRBV20-1
J: TRBJ1-3
size: -

DNA: TGTGCCAGCAGTCCGCGGTCTAGCGGGAGGGCCTACGAGCAGTACTTC
CDR3: CASSPRSSGRAYEQYF
D: TRBD2
V: TRBV28
J: TRBJ2-7
size: -

DNA: TGTGCCAGCAGTTCCCCGGGACAGGGGGTTGAAAAACTGTTTTTT
CDR3: CASSSPGQGVEKLFF
D: TRBD1
V: TRBV2
J: TRBJ1-4
size: -

DNA: TGTGCCAGCAGGTTGGACCAGTCAAGTCAGTATTTT
CDR3: CASRLDQSSQYF
D: -
V: TRBV5-8
J: TRBJ2-3
size: once

DNA: TGTGCCAGTAATCCAAGACACCCAACTAACTATGGCTACACCTTC
CDR3: CASNPRHPTNYGYTF
D: -
V: TRBV19
J: TRBJ1-2
size: -

DNA: TGTGCCAGCAGAACAACAATGAGGGAGACCCAGTACTTC
CDR3: CASRTTMRETQYF
D: -
V: TRBV7-2
J: TRBJ2-5
size: -

DNA: TGTGCCAGCAGCGTCTATCCCACGGGACAGGGGCGGTCCGGGGAGCTGTTTTTT
CDR3: CASSVYPTGQGRSGELFF
D: TRBD1
V: TRBV9
J: TRBJ2-2
size: -

DNA: TGCGCCAGCAGCTTGGCCCCTGGTATCGGGGACTACGAGCAGTACTTC
CDR3: CASSLAPGIGDYEQYF
D: -
V: TRBV5-1
J: TRBJ2-7
size: -

DNA: TGTGCTAGCGGTACTGGGCAGGGGCGAGGGGAGACCCAGTACTTC
CDR3: CASGTGQGRGETQYF
D: -
V: TRBV7-7
J: TRBJ2-5
size: -

DNA: TGTGCCAGCAGTTATCTCCTTAGCGGGTATACCTACGAGCAGTACTTC
CDR3: CASSYLLSGYTYEQYF
D: TRBD2
V: TRBV6-5
J: TRBJ2-7
size: once

DNA: TGTGCCAGCGGGGGGTCGTACGAGCAGTACTTC
CDR3: CASGGSYEQYF
D: -
V: TRBV7-2
J: TRBJ2-7
size: -

DNA: TGTGCCAGCAGCTTGGCGGTCTCCTACGAGCAGTACTTC
CDR3: CASSLAVSYEQYF
D: -
V: TRBV7-2
J: TRBJ2-7
size: -

DNA: TGTGCCAGCAGCTTAACGGTCTGGCCAACCCCAGATACGCAGTATTTT
CDR3: CASSLTVWPTPDTQYF
D: -
V: TRBV7-3
J: TRBJ2-3
size: -